The clone carrying this TCR beta chain was seen a few times. Its antigen is undetermined. The ends lost 2 bases at V and 4 bases at J; junction bases unmatched: 5. Germline V gene sequence: CDR1 SEHNR, CDR2 FQNEAQ (reference sequence). This CDR3 contains 15 residues. The study included ophthalmopathy patients with Clinical Activity Score at least 3, NOSPECS grade at least 4 and duration under 3 months. Authors of the study amplified TCR beta CDR3 regions from RNA transcripts. HTBI primers drove first-round RT-PCR of the TCR CDR3. TCRdb used MiXCR to reprocess the multiplex PCR reads, holding one entry per CDR3 protein. The sample includes a few hundred thousand distinct CDR3 sequences, roughly a sixth of them seen just once. This sample is drawn from a study of T cells in Graves' hyperthyroidism and ophthalmopathy. Whole-study findings and limits: The model forecast ophthalmopathy, anticipating it by a median approximately 6 months before onset.

The genes are TRBV7-9 and TRBJ1-1; 9 nucleotides agree with TRBD1. The TCR sequence derives from a woman in her thirties or forties with Graves' ophthalmopathy. Sequenced material: blood. The CDR3 DNA reads as TGTGCCAGCAGCTTATCGGGGACAGGGACCACTGAAGCTTTCTTT. Its translation is CASSLSGTGTTEAFF.